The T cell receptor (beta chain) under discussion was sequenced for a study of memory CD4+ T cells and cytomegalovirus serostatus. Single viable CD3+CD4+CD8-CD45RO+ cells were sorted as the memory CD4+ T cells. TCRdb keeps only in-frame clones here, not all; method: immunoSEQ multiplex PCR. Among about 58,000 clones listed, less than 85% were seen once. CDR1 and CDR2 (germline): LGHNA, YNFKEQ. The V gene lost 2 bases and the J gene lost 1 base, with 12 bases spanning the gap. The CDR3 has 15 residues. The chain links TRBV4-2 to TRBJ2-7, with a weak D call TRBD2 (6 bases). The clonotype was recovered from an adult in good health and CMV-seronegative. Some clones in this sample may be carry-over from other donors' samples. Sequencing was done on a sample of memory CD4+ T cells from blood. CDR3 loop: CASSQQYAGSYEQYF. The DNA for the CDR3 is TGTGCCAGCAGCCAACAATATGCGGGGTCCTACGAGCAGTACTTC.